This T cell receptor (beta chain) was sequenced in a study of control samples from healthy donors and cancer patients. From germline, CDR1 is LNHDA and CDR2 SQIVND (reference sequence). The V end was cut by 1 base, the J end by 3 bases, with 12 bases between. This CDR3 has 16 amino acids. This clone was observed a single time. This table comes from immunoSEQ multiplex PCR, and its TCRdb copy is limited to in-frame clones, with some not included. The sample has fewer than 95,000 clones; approximately 89% are singletons. This clonotype was obtained from a man in his thirties or forties in good health. The chain uses TRBV19 and TRBJ2-2, with a tentative D call TRBD1 (5 bases). Input material: blood. The CDR3 bases are TGTGCCAGTAGTATAGTGAGACAGAGTCACACCGGGGAGCTGTTTTTT. Protein: CASSIVRQSHTGELFF.